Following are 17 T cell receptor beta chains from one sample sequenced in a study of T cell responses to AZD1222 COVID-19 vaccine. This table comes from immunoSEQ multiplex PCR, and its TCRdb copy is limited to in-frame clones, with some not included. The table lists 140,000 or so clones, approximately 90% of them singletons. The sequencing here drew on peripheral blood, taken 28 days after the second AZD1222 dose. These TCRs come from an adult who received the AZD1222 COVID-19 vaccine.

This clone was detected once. The chain's CDR3 is CSGYRADNEQFF. CDR3 bases: TGCAGCGGCTACAGGGCAGACAATGAGCAGTTCTTC. The chain is built from TRBV29-1 and TRBJ2-1; weak D call: TRBD1 (6 bases). The V end lost 7 bases, the J end lost 5 bases, and 12 bases lay between the germline ends. This CDR3 is built from 12 residues. From germline, CDR1 is SQVTM and CDR2 ANQGSEA.

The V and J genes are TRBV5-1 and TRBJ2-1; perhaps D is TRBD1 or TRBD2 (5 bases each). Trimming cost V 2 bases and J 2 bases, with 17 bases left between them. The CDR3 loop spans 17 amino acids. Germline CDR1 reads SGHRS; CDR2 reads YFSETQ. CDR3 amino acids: CASSFRRDHVTYNEQFF. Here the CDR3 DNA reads TGCGCCAGCAGCTTTCGTCGGGACCACGTAACCTACAATGAGCAGTTCTTC.

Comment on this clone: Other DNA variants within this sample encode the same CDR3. CDR3 DNA: TGTGCCAGCAGCTTAGTCAGGTCGACCGGGGAGCTGTTTTTT. This encodes CASSLVRSTGELFF. The chain joins TRBV7-2 to TRBJ2-2; D uncertain. Germline-derived CDR1 and CDR2 are SGHTA and FQGNSA. Trimming pared 1 base from V and 5 bases from J, leaving 8 bases between. CDR3 length: 14 residues.

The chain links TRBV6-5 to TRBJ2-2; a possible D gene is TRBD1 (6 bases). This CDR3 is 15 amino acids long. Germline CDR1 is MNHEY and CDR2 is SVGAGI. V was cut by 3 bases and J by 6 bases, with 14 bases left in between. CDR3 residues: CASSYSGAPAGELFF. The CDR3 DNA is TGTGCCAGCAGTTATTCAGGGGCGCCCGCCGGGGAGCTGTTTTTT.

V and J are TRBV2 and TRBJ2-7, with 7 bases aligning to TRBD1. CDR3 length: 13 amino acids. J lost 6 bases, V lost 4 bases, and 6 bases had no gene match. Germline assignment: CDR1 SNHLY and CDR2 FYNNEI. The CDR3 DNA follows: TGTGCCAGCAGTGGATGGGACAGTAGCGAGCAGTACTTC. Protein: CASSGWDSSEQYF.

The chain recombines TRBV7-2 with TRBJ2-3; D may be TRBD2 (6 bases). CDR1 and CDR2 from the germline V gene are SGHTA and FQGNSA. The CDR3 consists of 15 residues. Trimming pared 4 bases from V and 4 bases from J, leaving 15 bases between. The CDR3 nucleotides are TGTGCCAGCAGCTCGACTAGATCGGCCCCAGATACGCAGTATTTT. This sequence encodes CASSSTRSAPDTQYF.

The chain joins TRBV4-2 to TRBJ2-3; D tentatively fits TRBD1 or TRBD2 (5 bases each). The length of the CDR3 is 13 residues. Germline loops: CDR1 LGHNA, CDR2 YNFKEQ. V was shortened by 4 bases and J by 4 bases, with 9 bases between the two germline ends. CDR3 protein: CASSLGDADTQYF. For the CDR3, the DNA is TGTGCCAGCAGCCTCGGGGACGCAGATACGCAGTATTTT.

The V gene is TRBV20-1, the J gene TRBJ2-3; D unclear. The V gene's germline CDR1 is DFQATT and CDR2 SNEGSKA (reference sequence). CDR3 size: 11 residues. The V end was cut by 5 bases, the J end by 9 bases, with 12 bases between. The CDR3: CSAPRQDTQYF. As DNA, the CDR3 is TGCAGTGCTCCCCGTCAAGACACGCAGTATTTT.

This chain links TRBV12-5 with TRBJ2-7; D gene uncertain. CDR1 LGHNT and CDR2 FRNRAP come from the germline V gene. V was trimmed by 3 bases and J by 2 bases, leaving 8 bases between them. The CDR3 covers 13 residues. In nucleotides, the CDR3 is TGTGCTAGTGGTTTTAACACCGCCTACGAGCAGTACTTC. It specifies CASGFNTAYEQYF.

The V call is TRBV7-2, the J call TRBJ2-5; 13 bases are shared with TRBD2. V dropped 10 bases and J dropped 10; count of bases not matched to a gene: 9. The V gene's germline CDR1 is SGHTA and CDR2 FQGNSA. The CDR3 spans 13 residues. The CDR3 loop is CAISTTSGGVQYF. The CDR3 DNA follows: TGTGCCATCTCAACCACTAGCGGGGGGGTCCAGTACTTC.

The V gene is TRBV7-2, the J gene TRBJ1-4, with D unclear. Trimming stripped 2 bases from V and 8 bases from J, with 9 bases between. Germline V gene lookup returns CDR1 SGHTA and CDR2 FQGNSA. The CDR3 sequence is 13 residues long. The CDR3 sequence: CASSLNRREKLFF. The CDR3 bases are TGTGCCAGCAGCTTAAACAGAAGGGAAAAACTGTTTTTT. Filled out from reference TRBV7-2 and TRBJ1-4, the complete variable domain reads GAGVSQSPSNKVTEKGKDVELRCDPISGHTALYWYRQSLGQGLEFLIYFQGNSAPDKSGLPSDRFSAERTGGSVSTLTIQRTQQEDSAVYLCASSLNRREKLFFGSGTQLSVL.

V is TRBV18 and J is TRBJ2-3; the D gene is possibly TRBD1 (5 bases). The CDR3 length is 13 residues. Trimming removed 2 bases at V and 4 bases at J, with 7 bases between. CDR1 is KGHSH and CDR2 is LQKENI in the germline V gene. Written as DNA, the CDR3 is TGTGCCAGCTCACCAGACAGATCAGATACGCAGTATTTT. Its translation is CASSPDRSDTQYF.

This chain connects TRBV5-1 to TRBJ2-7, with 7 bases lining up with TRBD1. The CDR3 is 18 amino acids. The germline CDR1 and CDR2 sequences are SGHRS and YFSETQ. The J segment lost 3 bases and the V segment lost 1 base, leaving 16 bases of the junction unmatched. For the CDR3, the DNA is TGCGCCAGCAGCTTGATTCCGGGACAGACTATTTCCGGCTACGAGCAGTACTTC. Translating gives CASSLIPGQTISGYEQYF.

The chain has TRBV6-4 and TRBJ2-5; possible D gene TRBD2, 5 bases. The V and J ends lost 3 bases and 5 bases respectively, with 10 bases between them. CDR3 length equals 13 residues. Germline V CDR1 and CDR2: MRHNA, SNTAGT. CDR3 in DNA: TGTGCCAGCAGTGAGAGGGATGGGGAGACCCAGTACTTC. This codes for CASSERDGETQYF.

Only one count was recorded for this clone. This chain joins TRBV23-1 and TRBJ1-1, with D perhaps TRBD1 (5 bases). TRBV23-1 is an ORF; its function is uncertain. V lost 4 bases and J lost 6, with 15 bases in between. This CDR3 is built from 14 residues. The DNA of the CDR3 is TGCGCCAGCAGTCCCTTTACACGGGACCCTGAAGCTTTCTTT. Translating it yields CASSPFTRDPEAFF.

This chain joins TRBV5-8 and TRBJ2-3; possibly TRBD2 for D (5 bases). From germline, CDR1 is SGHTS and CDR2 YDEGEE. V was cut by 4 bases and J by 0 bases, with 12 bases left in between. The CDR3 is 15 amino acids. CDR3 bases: TGTGCCAGCAGCCCGGGATGGTCTAGCACAGATACGCAGTATTTT. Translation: CASSPGWSSTDTQYF.

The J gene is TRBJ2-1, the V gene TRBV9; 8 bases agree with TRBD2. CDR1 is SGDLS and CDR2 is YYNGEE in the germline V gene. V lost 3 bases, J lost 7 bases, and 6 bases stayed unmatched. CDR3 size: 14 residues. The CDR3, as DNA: TGTGCCAGCAGCGCCTTAGCGGGGTCGAATGAGCAGTTCTTC. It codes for CASSALAGSNEQFF.